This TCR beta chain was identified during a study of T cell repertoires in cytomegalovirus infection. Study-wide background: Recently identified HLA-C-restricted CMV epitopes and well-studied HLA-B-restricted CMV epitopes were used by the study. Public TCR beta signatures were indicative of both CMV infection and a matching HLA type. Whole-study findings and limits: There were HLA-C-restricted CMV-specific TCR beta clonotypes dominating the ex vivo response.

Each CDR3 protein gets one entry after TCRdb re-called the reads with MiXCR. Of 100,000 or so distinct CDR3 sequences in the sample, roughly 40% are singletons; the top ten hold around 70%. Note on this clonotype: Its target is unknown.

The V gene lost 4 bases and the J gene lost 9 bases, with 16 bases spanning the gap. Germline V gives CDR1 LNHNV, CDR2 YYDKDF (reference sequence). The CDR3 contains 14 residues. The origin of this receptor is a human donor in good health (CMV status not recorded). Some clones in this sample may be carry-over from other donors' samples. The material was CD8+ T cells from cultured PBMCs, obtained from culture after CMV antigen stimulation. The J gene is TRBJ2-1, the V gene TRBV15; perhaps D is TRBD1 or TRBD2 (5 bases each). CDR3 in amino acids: CATSKPGRLIEQFF. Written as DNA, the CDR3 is TGTGCCACCAGCAAACCGGGACGGCTAATTGAGCAGTTCTTC.